This entry lists 17 T cell receptor beta chains sequenced from one sample in a study of T cell changes during pregnancy in multiple sclerosis. Repertoires were generated with immunoSEQ multiplex PCR, while TCRdb's copy carries only in-frame clones and drops some. Of tens of thousands of clones in the sample, 80% to 95% were seen once. The source material was peripheral blood, sampled in the first trimester of pregnancy. These TCRs come from a female donor with multiple sclerosis, enrolled in a pregnancy study.

This rearrangement joins TRBV5-1 to TRBJ1-2, with 7 nucleotides matching TRBD1. The germline V gene encodes CDR1 SGHRS and CDR2 YFSETQ. The V and J ends lost 6 bases and 7 bases, in that order; junction bases with no gene match: 9. The CDR3 has 13 amino acids. CDR3 nucleotides: TGCGCCAGCAACGCCGACAGGGTCGGTGGCTACACCTTC. Translated, it gives CASNADRVGGYTF.

This clone occurred a few times. V and J are TRBV6-1 and TRBJ1-1; D perhaps matches TRBD1 (6 bases). Germline V lookup: CDR1 MNHNS, CDR2 SASEGT. CDR3 length equals 14 residues. Between the trimmed V and J ends, which lost 6 bases and 4 bases, there was a span of 15 bases. DNA for the CDR3: TGTGCCAGCAGGGGTACAGGGCCGATCACTGAAGCTTTCTTT. The encoded protein is CASRGTGPITEAFF.

V and J are TRBV6-5 and TRBJ2-2; TRBD1 agrees at 10 bases. V dropped 4 bases and J dropped 4; count of bases not matched to a gene: 3. Germline CDR1 reads MNHEY; CDR2 reads SVGAGI. The CDR3 runs 15 residues. The CDR3 loop is CASSSGTGVTGELFF. CDR3 bases: TGTGCCAGCAGTTCCGGGACAGGGGTCACCGGGGAGCTGTTTTTT.

CDR3 in amino acids: CASRRVGANVLTF. DNA of the CDR3: TGTGCCAGCAGGCGGGTGGGGGCCAACGTCCTGACTTTC. The gene calls are TRBV5-4 and TRBJ2-6; TRBD2 is a possible D gene (5 bases). Per germline, CDR1 SGHNT and CDR2 YYREEE (reference sequence). The CDR3 totals 13 residues. Deletions cut 5 bases from V and 4 bases from J, with 7 bases between.

The V call is TRBV7-3, the J call TRBJ2-2; 9 bases map to TRBD2. The CDR3 spans 16 residues. With V trimmed by 3 bases and J by 7 bases, 9 bases remained unmatched. The V gene's germline CDR1 is SGHTA and CDR2 FQGTGA. The CDR3 region is CASSFNRGGAGGELFF. For the CDR3, the DNA is TGTGCCAGCAGCTTTAACCGCGGGGGGGCTGGCGGGGAGCTGTTTTTT.

This sequence joins TRBV27 and TRBJ2-5, with a possible D match to TRBD1 (5 bases). The germline V and J ends were trimmed by 3 bases and 3 bases, with 17 bases remaining between them. Germline values: CDR1 MNHEY, CDR2 SMNVEV (reference sequence). This CDR3 has 16 amino acids. The CDR3: CASSFPILAGKETQYF. CDR3 bases: TGTGCCAGCAGTTTCCCAATTTTGGCAGGGAAAGAGACCCAGTACTTC.

The chain recombines TRBV2 with TRBJ2-7; a weak D match, TRBD1 (5 bases). The CDR3 has 15 residues. The V gene's germline CDR1 is SNHLY and CDR2 FYNNEI. Deletions cut 3 bases from V and 1 base from J, with 13 bases between. DNA for the CDR3: TGTGCCAGCAGTGACCGGCAGGGTTGGTCCTACGAGCAGTACTTC. Its translation is CASSDRQGWSYEQYF.

The chain couples TRBV15 to TRBJ2-7, with D tentatively TRBD2 (6 bases). V lost 1 base and J lost 5, with 18 bases in between. This CDR3 spans 16 amino acids. CDR1 is LNHNV, CDR2 YYDKDF, per germline (reference sequence). CDR3 in amino acids: CATSRGRRGSFNEQYF. The CDR3 DNA reads as TGTGCCACCAGCAGAGGTCGGAGGGGTAGCTTCAACGAGCAGTACTTC.

The chain combines TRBV7-9 with TRBJ2-5; tentative D call: TRBD1 (5 bases). Germline V gene lookup returns CDR1 SEHNR and CDR2 FQNEAQ (reference sequence). The length of the CDR3 is 14 residues. V lost 3 bases to trimming and J lost 1 base, with 9 bases between them. Here the CDR3 reads CASSFPQVQETQYF. For the CDR3, the DNA is TGTGCCAGCAGCTTTCCACAGGTCCAAGAGACCCAGTACTTC.

The chain joins TRBV2 to TRBJ2-3; possibly TRBD1 for D (5 bases). V was pared by 6 bases and J by 2 bases, with 6 bases between. Germline values: CDR1 SNHLY, CDR2 FYNNEI. The CDR3 contains 12 residues. The CDR3 nucleotides read TGTGCCAGCAGGGACAACACAGATACGCAGTATTTT. Translation gives CASRDNTDTQYF. The whole variable domain, remainder taken from reference TRBV2 and TRBJ2-3, is EPEVTQTPSHQVTQMGQEVILRCVPISNHLYFYWYRQILGQKVEFLVSFYNNEISEKSEIFDDQFSVERPDGSNFTLKIRSTKLEDSAMYFCASRDNTDTQYFGPGTRLTVL.

The chain uses TRBV19 and TRBJ1-4; possible D gene TRBD1, 5 bases. V was clipped by 5 bases and J by 8 bases, with 15 bases between them. The CDR3 runs to 14 residues. The germline V gene encodes CDR1 LNHDA and CDR2 SQIVND (reference sequence). DNA of the CDR3: TGTGCCAGTAGTCCCGGGGGACTCGGGGAAAAACTGTTTTTT. Its protein is CASSPGGLGEKLFF.

CDR3 nucleotide sequence: TGTGCCAGCAGCTTGGCCTCAGGGTTCGGTGGCTACACCTTC. It codes for CASSLASGFGGYTF. This chain joins TRBV5-6 and TRBJ1-2, with D tentatively TRBD1 (5 bases). Trimming took 0 bases from V and 7 from J, leaving 13 bases between them. Germline lookup yields CDR1 SGHDT and CDR2 YYEEEE. The CDR3 is 14 amino acids.

The rearrangement links TRBV5-4 to TRBJ2-7, with a possible D match to TRBD2 (5 bases). This CDR3 has 14 residues. V was shortened by 4 bases and J by 5 bases, with 16 bases between the two germline ends. Germline loops: CDR1 SGHNT, CDR2 YYREEE (reference sequence). The CDR3 bases are TGTGCCAGCAGCGCCGGGTTAGCGTTCGACGAGCAGTACTTC. As protein: CASSAGLAFDEQYF.

The chain combines TRBV7-9 with TRBJ1-5, with 10 bases aligning to TRBD1. The trim removed 8 bases at V and 7 bases at J, leaving 2 bases unmatched. This CDR3 is 12 amino acids long. Germline lookup yields CDR1 SEHNR and CDR2 FQNEAQ (reference sequence). The CDR3 coding sequence is TGTGCCAGCGGGACAGGGGTACAGCCCCAGCATTTT. Its protein product is CASGTGVQPQHF.

The chain couples TRBV4-1 to TRBJ2-7; no clear D. Trimming left V 4 bases short and J 2 bases short, with 15 bases between. CDR1 MGHRA and CDR2 YSYEKL come from the germline V gene. The CDR3 is made up of 15 amino acids. In nucleotides, the CDR3 is TGCGCCAGCAGCCCGCTCGGAACAGCAACCTACGAGCAGTACTTC. Protein: CASSPLGTATYEQYF.

This chain links TRBV7-8 with TRBJ1-2, with D unclear. Germline CDR1 is SGHVS and CDR2 is FQNEAQ. V lost 5 bases and J lost 0, with 22 bases in between. This CDR3 comprises 18 residues. CDR3 coding DNA: TGTGCCAGCAGCCTACCCGACGGAGGGCGAGTCCCTAACTATGGCTACACCTTC. Its translation: CASSLPDGGRVPNYGYTF.

The chain links TRBV5-1 to TRBJ1-2, with 10 bases fitting TRBD1. V dropped 4 bases and J dropped 7; count of bases not matched to a gene: 4. The CDR3 is made up of 13 amino acids. Germline CDR1 reads SGHRS; CDR2 reads YFSETQ. Written as DNA, the CDR3 is TGCGCCAGCAGCATGGGACAGGGGTTTGGCTACACCTTC. Protein sequence: CASSMGQGFGYTF.